These T cell receptor beta chains were read from a single sample in a study of blood T cells in healthy people across ages. TCRdb analysed the 5' RACE reads with MiXCR anew, one entry per CDR3 protein. This sample has nearly 800,000 distinct CDR3 sequences, with roughly three fifths found just once. Sample: blood. The receptor source for this set is a man aged 40-50 years in good health. The CDR3 runs from the conserved cysteine through the conserved F or W. The D gene is left open where the match is weak. Expanded clones are given a class, and other clones once, few, many or no size at all.

V: TRBV29-1; size: many; J: TRBJ2-2; D: .; DNA: TGCAGCGTTGTAGTTGGGGGCACCGGGGAGCTGTTTTTT; CDR3: CSVVVGGTGELFF
V: TRBV5-1; size: few; J: TRBJ2-7; D: TRBD1; DNA: TGCGCCAGCAGCTTGGAGGGACAGACTTACGAGCAGTACTTC; CDR3: CASSLEGQTYEQYF
V: TRBV6-1; size: once; J: TRBJ2-7; D: .; DNA: TGTGCCAGCAGTGATTGGTTAGGCTCATTATCCTACGAGCAGTACTTC; CDR3: CASSDWLGSLSYEQYF
V: TRBV27; size: .; J: TRBJ1-1; D: .; DNA: TGTGCCAGTATGAAACCCGCCTACAACACTGAAGCTTTCTTT; CDR3: CASMKPAYNTEAFF
V: TRBV5-5; size: .; J: TRBJ1-2; D: .; DNA: TGTGCCAGCGCCGAGGGGGGCGATGGCTACACCTTC; CDR3: CASAEGGDGYTF
V: TRBV6-2/TRBV6-3; size: .; J: TRBJ2-6; D: .; DNA: TGTGCCAGCACCAACGGGGGCGGGGCCAACGTCCTGACTTTC; CDR3: CASTNGGGANVLTF
V: TRBV11-2; size: .; J: TRBJ2-7; D: .; DNA: TGTGCCAGCAGCTCGAGCCCGGGACTCCCGTACGAGCAGTACTTC; CDR3: CASSSSPGLPYEQYF
V: TRBV27; size: few; J: TRBJ2-4; D: .; DNA: TGTGCCAGCAGCCGGCCGGGACCAAAAAACATTCAGTACTTC; CDR3: CASSRPGPKNIQYF
V: TRBV28; size: .; J: TRBJ2-7; D: .; DNA: TGTGCCAGCAGTCCTACGACAGGCTTGACCTACGAGCAGTACTTC; CDR3: CASSPTTGLTYEQYF
V: TRBV6-2/TRBV6-3; size: .; J: TRBJ1-6; D: .; DNA: TGTGCCAGCAGTTACGATGGGACAAATAATTCACCCCTCCACTTT; CDR3: CASSYDGTNNSPLHF
V: TRBV4-2; size: once; J: TRBJ2-5; D: .; DNA: TGTGCCAGCAACCAAGTTGGTGGGACTTGGGCGGGCGGAGACCAAGAGACCCAGTACTTC; CDR3: CASNQVGGTWAGGDQETQYF
V: TRBV3-1; size: .; J: TRBJ2-1; D: .; DNA: TGTGCCAGCAGCCCCGCGGGGGCGGGTATCTCCTACAATGAGCAGTTCTTC; CDR3: CASSPAGAGISYNEQFF
V: TRBV9; size: few; J: TRBJ2-5; D: TRBD2; DNA: TGTGCCAGCAGCGTGACTAGCGGGAGGGCTGAGACCCAGTACTTC; CDR3: CASSVTSGRAETQYF
V: TRBV12-3/TRBV12-4; size: .; J: TRBJ2-5; D: .; DNA: TGTGCCAGCAGTTTCAGGAAGACCCAGTACTTC; CDR3: CASSFRKTQYF
V: TRBV14; size: .; J: TRBJ2-7; D: .; DNA: TGTGCCAGCAGCCCATTCGGCACAGGGCGGTCAGACGAGCAGTACTTC; CDR3: CASSPFGTGRSDEQYF
V: TRBV20-1; size: few; J: TRBJ2-5; D: .; DNA: TGCAGTGCTAGGTTTATGCAAGAGACCCAGTACTTC; CDR3: CSARFMQETQYF
V: TRBV6-1; size: .; J: TRBJ1-5; D: TRBD1; DNA: TGTGCCAGCAGTGATGCAGGGGGTAGCAATCAGCCCCAGCATTTT; CDR3: CASSDAGGSNQPQHF
V: TRBV20-1; size: .; J: TRBJ2-7; D: .; DNA: TGCAGTGCTAGAGATACCGACTGGTCCGAGCAGTACTTC; CDR3: CSARDTDWSEQYF
V: TRBV6-5; size: once; J: TRBJ1-6; D: TRBD1; DNA: TGTGCCAGCAGACCGGACAGGGGCCGTTCACCCCTCCACTTT; CDR3: CASRPDRGRSPLHF
V: TRBV27; size: few; J: TRBJ2-5; D: .; DNA: TGTGCCAGCAGTTTCGGAGACAGAGAGACCCAGTACTTC; CDR3: CASSFGDRETQYF
V: TRBV5-1; size: .; J: TRBJ2-3; D: TRBD1; DNA: TGCGCCAGCAGCCCTCCGACAGGGGGGTATTCAGATACGCAGTATTTT; CDR3: CASSPPTGGYSDTQYF
V: TRBV20-1; size: .; J: TRBJ2-7; D: .; DNA: TGCAGTGCTATATGGGGATCCTACGAGCAGTACTTC; CDR3: CSAIWGSYEQYF